This TCR beta chain was observed in a study of Ad26.COV2.S vaccination and SARS-CoV-2 variants. Turning to the study itself: Sample donor was a member of the COV1001 Ad26.COV2.S trial arm.

Clones were sequenced by immunoSEQ multiplex PCR, and TCRdb holds only the in-frame ones, with some missing. The table has hundreds of thousands of clones, less than 90% seen once. Germline CDR1 and CDR2: LGHDT and YNNKEL (reference sequence). This CDR3 comprises 13 residues. V gave up 7 bases and J gave up 2 bases; unmatched junction bases: 4. Documented treatment: some 19 received Ad26.COV2.S at low or high dose, single or two shots; 5 received placebo; per-sample allocation not given. At day 63 after the first vaccine or placebo injection, samples were drawn. Ad26 vector vaccine expressed Wuhan-strain SARS-CoV-2 spike.

Source: peripheral blood, taken in a trial of Ad26.COV2.S vaccine versus placebo. The TCR was taken from a person between 18 and 60 years old who received the Ad26.COV2.S COVID-19 vaccine or a placebo. This chain joins TRBV3-1 (or the pseudogene TRBV3-2) and TRBJ1-2; TRBD1 matches 7 bases. The CDR3 region is CASTQGENYGYTF. For the CDR3, the DNA is TGTGCCAGCACCCAGGGGGAGAACTATGGCTACACCTTC.